The 22 T cell receptor beta chains below were found in one sample sequenced in a study of low-dose radiotherapy and immunotherapy resistance in tumors. Time point given: before trial treatment. TRAV- and TRBV-specific primers, spanning alpha and beta chains, primed first-strand cDNA. TCRs were amplified for roughly 20 PCR cycles with a constant-region primer and V-primer adapter. MiXCR, run by TCRdb on the reads, gives a single entry per CDR3 protein. The sample holds 75,000 to 95,000 distinct CDR3 sequences; under 10% are singletons and the top ten take around 1%. This material consisted of PBMCs, taken before treatment. These TCRs come from a male donor with prostate cancer.

As for this clonotype: This likely traces to a read error, being one base from a far larger clone. V and J are TRBV10-3 and TRBJ2-7; 10 bases agree with TRBD2. This CDR3 is 13 amino acids long. The V and J ends lost 10 bases and 7 bases, in that order; junction bases with no gene match: 10. In germline, CDR1 is ENHRY, CDR2 SYGVKD. CDR3 sequence: CATLAGVGHEQYF. The CDR3 nucleotides are TGTGCCACCCTAGCGGGAGTTGGGCATGAGCAGTACTTC.

This clonotype came up many times. The chain links TRBV2 to TRBJ1-5, with D uncertain. Germline values: CDR1 SNHLY, CDR2 FYNNEI. Trimming removed 2 bases from V and 7 bases from J, with 21 bases in between. CDR3 length equals 17 residues. CDR3 region: CASSEIIVVRSGQPQHF. As DNA, the CDR3 is TGTGCCAGCAGTGAAATTATCGTTGTGAGGTCCGGGCAGCCCCAGCATTTT.

This clonotype came up many times. The CDR3 DNA reads as TGTGCCAGCAATCTCGGCGGGACCGGGGAGCTGTTTTTT. The encoded protein is CASNLGGTGELFF. V and J are TRBV2 and TRBJ2-2; D possibly corresponds to TRBD2 (5 bases). Per the germline V gene, CDR1 is SNHLY and CDR2 is FYNNEI. The CDR3 is 13 residues long. Trimming removed 7 bases at V and 5 bases at J, with 11 bases between.

This clonotype was seen repeatedly, ten times or more. The V gene is TRBV7-4, the J gene TRBJ2-5; D not resolved. The CDR3 extends over 9 amino acids. Trimming took 11 bases from V and 10 from J, leaving 11 bases between them. Looked up from germline, CDR1 is SGHVT and CDR2 is SQSDAQ. The chain's CDR3 is CAWGWDQYF. The DNA of the CDR3 is TGTGCCTGGGGATGGGACCAGTACTTC.

Ten or more counts support this clonotype. This chain joins TRBV20-1 and TRBJ2-3; 14 bases fit TRBD2. The CDR3 sequence is 17 residues long. The V gene end was trimmed by 1 base and the J gene end by 3 bases; junction bases not matched to a gene: 6. Germline V gives CDR1 DFQATT, CDR2 SNEGSKA (reference sequence). The CDR3 region has the DNA TGCAGTGCTAGAGCGGGACTAGCGGGAGTCGGGACAGATACGCAGTATTTT. Encoded protein: CSARAGLAGVGTDTQYF.

This clonotype was observed at least ten times. V usage is TRBV20-1 and J usage is TRBJ1-1; 9 bases line up with TRBD1. CDR3 size: 15 residues. Trimming at V came to 1 base and at J to 6 bases, leaving 9 bases not matched to a gene. The germline V gene has CDR1 DFQATT and CDR2 SNEGSKA (reference sequence). The CDR3 protein is CSARVTGGGSAEAFF. CDR3 DNA: TGCAGTGCTAGAGTAACAGGGGGCGGATCGGCTGAAGCTTTCTTT.

V and J are TRBV28 and TRBJ2-2, with D perhaps being TRBD1 or TRBD2 (5 bases each). V was trimmed by 4 bases and J by 7 bases, leaving 10 bases between them. The germline gives CDR1 MDHEN, CDR2 SYDVKM. The CDR3 has 13 residues. CDR3 sequence reads: CASSWGRSGELFF. Written as DNA, the CDR3 is TGTGCCAGCAGTTGGGGACGGAGCGGGGAGCTGTTTTTT.

This clonotype was recorded many times. The CDR3 DNA is TGCAGCGTTCGACTAGCGCCCTACAATGAGCAGTTCTTC. It yields the protein CSVRLAPYNEQFF. V is TRBV29-1 and J is TRBJ2-1; 8 bases agree with TRBD2. This CDR3 is built from 13 residues. CDR1 and CDR2 (germline): SQVTM, ANQGSEA. V trimming: 5 bases; J trimming: 2 bases; junction bases outside the gene matches: 2.

This clonotype was seen many times. The gene calls are TRBV25-1 and TRBJ2-7, with TRBD2 as a possible D gene (5 bases). V lost 2 bases and J lost 5, with 7 bases in between. Germline V lookup: CDR1 MGHDK, CDR2 SYGVNS. The CDR3 length is 12 residues. The CDR3: CASSEGENEQYF. Here the CDR3 DNA reads TGTGCCAGCAGTGAAGGGGAGAACGAGCAGTACTTC.

The table lists this clonotype with many counts. The J gene is TRBJ2-4, the V gene TRBV6-2 or TRBV6-3; 9 bases agree with TRBD1. This CDR3 comprises 17 residues. V shed 0 bases, J shed 3 bases, and the junction held 6 bases outside the gene matches. Per the germline V gene, CDR1 is MNHEY and CDR2 is SVGEGT. CDR3 loop: CASSYSGQGMDKNIQYF. CDR3 DNA sequence: TGTGCCAGCAGTTACTCGGGACAGGGAATGGACAAAAACATTCAGTACTTC.

This clonotype was seen many times. This chain joins TRBV5-1 and TRBJ2-7, with D perhaps matching TRBD1 (5 bases). Per germline, CDR1 SGHRS and CDR2 YFSETQ. The ends were cut back, 0 bases at V and 7 bases at J, with 8 bases in the middle. The CDR3 has 12 amino acids. The CDR3 loop reads CASSLEGLEQYF. CDR3 DNA sequence: TGCGCCAGCAGCTTGGAGGGGTTAGAGCAGTACTTC.

About this clonotype itself: This likely reflects a read error, since a far larger clone is one base away. The chain employs TRBV12-3 or TRBV12-4 and TRBJ2-1; tentatively, D is TRBD2 (5 bases). This CDR3 is built from 14 residues. Trimming shortened V by 2 bases and J by 10 bases, and 15 bases separated the two germline ends. The CDR3 is CASSLYEGPYEQFF. CDR3 nucleotide sequence: TGTGCCAGCAGTTTATACGAGGGCCCCTACGAGCAGTTCTTC.

This clonotype was found many times. This rearrangement joins TRBV7-2 to TRBJ1-6; TRBD1 agrees at 10 bases. Looked up from germline, CDR1 is SGHTA and CDR2 is FQGNSA. The CDR3 is 15 residues long. V was clipped by 4 bases and J by 7 bases; unmatched bases: 4. CDR3: CASSYAGQGNSPLHF. For the CDR3, the DNA is TGTGCCAGCAGCTACGCGGGACAGGGGAATTCACCCCTCCACTTT. Looking up the rest from reference TRBV7-2 and TRBJ1-6 gives the full variable domain: GAGVSQSPSNKVTEKGKDVELRCDPISGHTALYWYRQSLGQGLEFLIYFQGNSAPDKSGLPSDRFSAERTGGSVSTLTIQRTQQEDSAVYLCASSYAGQGNSPLHFGNGTRLTVT.

This clonotype was counted ten times or more. This chain links TRBV14 with TRBJ2-7, with D maybe TRBD1 (6 bases). Germline V lookup: CDR1 SGHDN, CDR2 FVKESK. V shed 4 bases and J shed 2 bases, with 15 bases lying between them. This CDR3 has 15 amino acids. DNA of the CDR3: TGTGCCAGCAGCCCTACAGGGTCCCTTCCCTACGAGCAGTACTTC. The encoded protein is CASSPTGSLPYEQYF.

This clonotype was counted ten times or more. This sequence joins TRBV20-1 and TRBJ2-3; no reliable D call. Between the trimmed V and J ends, which lost 3 bases and 0 bases, there was a span of 10 bases. The germline V gene encodes CDR1 DFQATT and CDR2 SNEGSKA (reference sequence). CDR3 size: 14 residues. The CDR3 DNA is TGCAGTGCTAGTGAACAGCCAAGCACAGATACGCAGTATTTT. Its translation: CSASEQPSTDTQYF.

There are many counts of this clonotype. This rearrangement joins TRBV5-5 to TRBJ2-3; possible D gene TRBD1, 6 bases. Trimming took 3 bases from V and 3 from J, leaving 14 bases between them. CDR1 SGHKS and CDR2 YYEKEE come from the germline V gene (reference sequence). The length of the CDR3 is 15 residues. The CDR3 sequence is CASSSGLTGTDTQYF. In DNA form, the CDR3 reads TGTGCCAGCAGCTCGGGATTAACAGGGACAGATACGCAGTATTTT.

A word on this clonotype: A read error is the likely source, as a far larger clone sits one nucleotide away. The chain's CDR3 is CASSQSGSYEQFF. The CDR3 DNA sequence: TGTGCCAGCAGCCAGAGCGGGAGCTACGAGCAGTTCTTC. This rearrangement joins TRBV7-9 to TRBJ2-1, with 8 bases identical to TRBD2. The germline V gene encodes CDR1 SEHNR and CDR2 FQNEAQ (reference sequence). Trimming removed 5 bases from V and 10 bases from J; junction bases left unmatched: 7. CDR3 length: 13 residues.

This clonotype was detected ten times or more. This sequence joins TRBV10-3 and TRBJ1-2, with D unresolved. This CDR3 contains 13 residues. CDR1 ENHRY and CDR2 SYGVKD come from the germline V gene. V lost 3 bases and J lost 3, with 8 bases in between. CDR3 amino acids: CAISDKADYGYTF. The CDR3 nucleotides read TGTGCCATCAGTGATAAGGCGGACTATGGCTACACCTTC.

This clonotype was picked up many times. The gene calls are TRBV24-1 and TRBJ2-1; 7 bases line up with TRBD2. Trimming removed 1 base from V and 7 bases from J; junction bases left unmatched: 12. The CDR3 spans 17 residues. CDR1 is KGHDR, CDR2 SFDVKD, per germline. The CDR3 spells CATSDFSAGIRGNEQFF. For the CDR3, the DNA is TGTGCCACCAGTGATTTTTCAGCGGGAATTCGGGGGAATGAGCAGTTCTTC.

This clonotype showed up many times. The CDR3 DNA follows: TGTGCCAGCAGTGGACTAGCGGGATACGAGCAGTACTTC. It codes for CASSGLAGYEQYF. V and J are TRBV6-6 and TRBJ2-7, with 12 bases matching TRBD2. With 5 bases clipped from V and 4 bases from J, the junction kept 0 bases outside the gene matches. CDR3 length: 13 amino acids. Germline values: CDR1 MNHNY, CDR2 SVGAGI (reference sequence).

This clonotype was seen repeatedly, ten times or more. The chain has TRBV28 and TRBJ2-1; the D gene could be TRBD1 or TRBD2 (5 bases each). Trimming took 7 bases from V and 8 from J, leaving 21 bases between them. The germline V gene encodes CDR1 MDHEN and CDR2 SYDVKM. The CDR3 is 15 residues long. DNA for the CDR3: TGTGCCAGCATTCAACATGGGACCAGCGAGGATGAGCAGTTCTTC. Amino acid sequence: CASIQHGTSEDEQFF.

In this sample, this clonotype turned up many times. The CDR3 DNA follows: TGCGCCAGCAGCCAAGACCTCCCCGGGACAGGGTCTGAAGCTTTCTTT. Its translation: CASSQDLPGTGSEAFF. The chain is built from TRBV4-3 and TRBJ1-1; 9 bases agree with TRBD1. Germline lookup yields CDR1 LGHNA and CDR2 YSLEER. The CDR3 consists of 16 residues. The ends lost 0 bases at V and 6 bases at J; junction bases unmatched: 8.